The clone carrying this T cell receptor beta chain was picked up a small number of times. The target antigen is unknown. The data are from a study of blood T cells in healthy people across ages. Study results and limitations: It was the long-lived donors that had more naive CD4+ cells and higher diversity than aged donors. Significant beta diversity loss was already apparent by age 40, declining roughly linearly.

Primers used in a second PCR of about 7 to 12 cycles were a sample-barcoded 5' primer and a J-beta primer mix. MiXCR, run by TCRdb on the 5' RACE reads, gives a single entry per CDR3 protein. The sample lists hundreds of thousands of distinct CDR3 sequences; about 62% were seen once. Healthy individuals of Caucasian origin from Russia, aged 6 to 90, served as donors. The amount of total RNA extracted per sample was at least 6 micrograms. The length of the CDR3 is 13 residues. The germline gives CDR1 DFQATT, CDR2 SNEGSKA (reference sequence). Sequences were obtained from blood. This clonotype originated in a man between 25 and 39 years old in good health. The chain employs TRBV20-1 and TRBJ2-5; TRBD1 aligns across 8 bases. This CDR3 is CATHGQGKETQYF. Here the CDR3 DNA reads TGCGCGACACATGGACAGGGAAAAGAGACCCAGTACTTC.